This T cell receptor beta chain was sequenced during a study of cytomegalovirus exposure and HLA in healthy donors. The wider study: A previous analysis identified 100 million or so unique TCR beta sequences derived from 180 million or so T cells. Study observations and caveats: Reported performance of the classifier showed diagnosis of cytomegalovirus status with high specificity and sensitivity.

Of note for this clone: Its antigen is undetermined.

Germline V gene sequence: CDR1 MNHEY, CDR2 SVGAGI. V was cut by 0 bases and J by 4 bases, with 10 bases left in between. The CDR3 has 15 residues. Amplification used 60 Vbeta primers and 13 Jbeta primers. TCRdb keeps only in-frame clones here, not all; method: immunoSEQ multiplex PCR. The sample yields about 140,000 clones, 70% to 90% seen once. V is TRBV6-5 and J is TRBJ1-5; no firm D call. The sample was PBMCs. The receptor was isolated from a woman between 35 and 50 years old in good health and CMV-seronegative. CDR3 in amino acids: CASSYSKTANQPQHF. CDR3 sequence (DNA): TGTGCCAGCAGTTACTCGAAAACAGCTAATCAGCCCCAGCATTTT.